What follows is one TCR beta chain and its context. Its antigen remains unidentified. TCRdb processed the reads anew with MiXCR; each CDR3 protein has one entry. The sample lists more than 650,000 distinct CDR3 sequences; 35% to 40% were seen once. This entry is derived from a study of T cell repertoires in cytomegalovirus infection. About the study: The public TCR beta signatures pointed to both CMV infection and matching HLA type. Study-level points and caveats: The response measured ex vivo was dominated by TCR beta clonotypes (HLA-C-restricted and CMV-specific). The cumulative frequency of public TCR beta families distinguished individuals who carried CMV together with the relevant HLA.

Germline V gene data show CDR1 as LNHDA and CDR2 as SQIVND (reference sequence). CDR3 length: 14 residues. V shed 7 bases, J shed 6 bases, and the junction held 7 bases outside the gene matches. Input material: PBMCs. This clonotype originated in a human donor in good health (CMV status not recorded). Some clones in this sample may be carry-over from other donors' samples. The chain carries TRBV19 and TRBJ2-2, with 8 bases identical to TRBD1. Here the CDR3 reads CASTYLQGAGELFF. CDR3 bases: TGTGCCAGTACCTACCTACAGGGGGCCGGGGAGCTGTTTTTT.